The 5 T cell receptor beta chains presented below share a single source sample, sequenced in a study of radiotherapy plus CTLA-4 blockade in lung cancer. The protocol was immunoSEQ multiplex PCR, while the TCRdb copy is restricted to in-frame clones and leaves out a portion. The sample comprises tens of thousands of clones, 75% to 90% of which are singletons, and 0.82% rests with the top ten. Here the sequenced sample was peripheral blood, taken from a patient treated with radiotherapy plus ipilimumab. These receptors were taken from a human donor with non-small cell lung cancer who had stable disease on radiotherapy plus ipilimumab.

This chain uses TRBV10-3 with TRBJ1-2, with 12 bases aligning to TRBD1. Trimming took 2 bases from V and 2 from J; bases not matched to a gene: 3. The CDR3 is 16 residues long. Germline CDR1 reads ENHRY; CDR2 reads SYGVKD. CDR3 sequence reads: CAISERGTGGNYGYTF. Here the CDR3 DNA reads TGTGCCATCAGTGAGCGTGGGACAGGGGGCAACTATGGCTACACCTTC.

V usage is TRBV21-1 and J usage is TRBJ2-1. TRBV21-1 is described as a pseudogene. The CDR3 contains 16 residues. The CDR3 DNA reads TGTGCCAGCAGCCTAAGACCGGATAGCTCCTACAATGAGCAGTTCTTC. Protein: CASSLRPDSSYNEQFF.

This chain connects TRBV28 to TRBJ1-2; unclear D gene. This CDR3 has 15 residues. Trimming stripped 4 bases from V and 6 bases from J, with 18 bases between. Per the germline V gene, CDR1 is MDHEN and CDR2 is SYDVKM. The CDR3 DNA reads TGTGCCAGCAGTTCAACCTTAGGGTGGGGTAATGGCTACACCTTC. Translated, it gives CASSSTLGWGNGYTF.

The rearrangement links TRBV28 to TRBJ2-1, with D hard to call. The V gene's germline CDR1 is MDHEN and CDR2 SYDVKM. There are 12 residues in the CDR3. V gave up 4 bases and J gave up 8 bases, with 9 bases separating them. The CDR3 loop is CASSSRQDEQFF. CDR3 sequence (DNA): TGTGCCAGCAGTTCTAGGCAGGATGAGCAGTTCTTC. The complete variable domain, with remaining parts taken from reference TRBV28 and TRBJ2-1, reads DVKVTQSSRYLVKRTGEKVFLECVQDMDHENMFWYRQDPGLGLRLIYFSYDVKMKEKGDIPEGYSVSREKKERFSLILESASTNQTSMYLCASSSRQDEQFFGPGTRLTVL.

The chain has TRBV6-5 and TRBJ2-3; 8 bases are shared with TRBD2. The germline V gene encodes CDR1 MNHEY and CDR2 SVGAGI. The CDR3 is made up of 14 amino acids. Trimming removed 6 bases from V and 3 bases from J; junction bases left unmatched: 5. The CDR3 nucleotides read TGTGCCAGCAGAACCAGCGGGGGTACAGATACGCAGTATTTT. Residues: CASRTSGGTDTQYF.